Below are 7 T cell receptor beta chains sequenced from a single sample in a study of cytomegalovirus exposure and HLA in healthy donors. PCR primers comprised 60 Vbeta and 13 Jbeta primers. Some clones are missing from TCRdb's copy, which holds only in-frame ones; the method was immunoSEQ multiplex PCR. This repertoire includes some 52,000 clones. Sequenced sample: PBMCs. The receptors originated from a woman in her sixties in good health and CMV-seropositive.

CDR3 in DNA: TGTGCCAGCAGCTTAGGGGGGACTACCCTAAATGAGCAGTTCTTC. Translation gives CASSLGGTTLNEQFF. The V and J genes are TRBV7-2 and TRBJ2-1; 7 bases are a match to TRBD2. The ends lost 1 base at V and 7 bases at J; junction bases unmatched: 7. The length of the CDR3 is 15 residues. Germline CDR1 is SGHTA and CDR2 is FQGNSA.

To note about this clone: At one end, the junction sequence differs from germline, possibly due to a read error. This CDR3 is CASSIARGTEDFF. The DNA for the CDR3 is TGTGCCAGTAGTATAGCCAGGGGCACTGAAGATTTCTTT. The rearrangement uses TRBV19 and TRBJ1-1; D is possibly TRBD1 (6 bases). The germline V gene has CDR1 LNHDA and CDR2 SQIVND (reference sequence). There are 13 residues in the CDR3. Combining the CDR3 with reference TRBV19 and TRBJ1-1 gives the whole variable domain DGGITQSPKYLFRKEGQNVTLSCEQNLNHDAMYWYRQDPGQGLRLIYYSQIVNDFQKGDIAEGYSVSREKKESFPLTVTSAQKNPTAFYLCASSIARGTEDFFGQGTRLTVV.

Notes on this clone: Within the sample, other DNA sequences also encode this same CDR3. This rearrangement joins TRBV9 to TRBJ2-3, with 11 bases aligning to TRBD2. CDR3 length: 16 amino acids. CDR1 is SGDLS and CDR2 is YYNGEE in the germline V gene. Trimming cost V 4 bases and J 2 bases; bases outside gene matches: 6. CDR3 region: CASSPRTSGFTDTQYF. CDR3 in DNA: TGTGCCAGCAGCCCTCGGACTAGCGGGTTCACAGATACGCAGTATTTT.

The chain links TRBV21-1 to TRBJ1-5. TRBV21-1 is described as a pseudogene. The CDR3 extends over 15 amino acids. The chain's CDR3 is CASSNPGESNQPQHF. For the CDR3, the DNA is TGTGCCAGCAGCAACCCCGGGGAGAGCAATCAGCCCCAGCATTTT.

The rearrangement uses TRBV5-6 and TRBJ2-5, with 9 bases fitting TRBD1. The end of the DNA aligns better with TRBJ2-7, so the J call may be wrong. This CDR3 region has 15 residues. Germline lookup yields CDR1 SGHDT and CDR2 YYEEEE. The CDR3 reads CASSFSGTGLGEQYF. For the CDR3, the DNA is TGTGCCAGCAGCTTCAGCGGGACAGGGTTGGGCGAGCAGTACTTC.

The CDR3 is CASSTQEGNSPLHF. DNA of the CDR3: TGTGCCAGTAGTACACAGGAGGGGAATTCACCCCTCCACTTT. This chain joins TRBV19 and TRBJ1-6, with D perhaps matching TRBD1 (5 bases). The germline CDR1 and CDR2 sequences are LNHDA and SQIVND (reference sequence). The CDR3 loop spans 14 amino acids. Trimming cost V 4 bases and J 7 bases, with 11 bases left between them.

By frequency, this clone registers medium-sized. The CDR3 loop reads CASSPSAGLNTEAFF. In DNA form, the CDR3 reads TGTGCCAGTAGTCCCTCGGCAGGGCTGAACACTGAAGCTTTCTTT. The rearrangement links TRBV19 to TRBJ1-1; a possible D gene is TRBD1 (5 bases). The CDR3 has 15 residues. CDR1 LNHDA and CDR2 SQIVND come from the germline V gene (reference sequence). Trimming pared 5 bases from V and 0 bases from J, leaving 13 bases between.